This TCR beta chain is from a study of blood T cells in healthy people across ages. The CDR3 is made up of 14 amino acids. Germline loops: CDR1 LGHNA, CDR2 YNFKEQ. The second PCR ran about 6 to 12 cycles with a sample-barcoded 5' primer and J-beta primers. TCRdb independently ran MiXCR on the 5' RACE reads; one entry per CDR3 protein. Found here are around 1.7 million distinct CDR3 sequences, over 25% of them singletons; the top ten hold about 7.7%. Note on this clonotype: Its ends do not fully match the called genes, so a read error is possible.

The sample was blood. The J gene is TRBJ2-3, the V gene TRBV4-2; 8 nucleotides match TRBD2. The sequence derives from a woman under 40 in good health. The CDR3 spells CTSARGGSTDTQYF. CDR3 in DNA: TGTACCAGCGCCCGCGGGGGGAGCACAGATACGCAGTATTTT.